Presented here are 21 T cell receptor beta chains from one specimen sequenced in a study of a mutant IDH1 vaccine in newly diagnosed glioma. TCRdb keeps only in-frame clones here, not all; method: immunoSEQ multiplex PCR. The sample lists tens of thousands of clones; approximately 83% were seen once. Time point here: baseline, week 1 (first vaccination visit). Treatment described: pre-vaccination baseline after standard-of-care therapy. Sequenced here: PBMCs, sampled from a glioma patient treated with radiotherapy, temozolomide or both. These receptors all stem from a woman aged 50 to 60 with glioma.

This clone was observed a few times. DNA of the CDR3: TGTGCCAGCAGTCCGCCCGACAGGACCAATGAGCAGTTCTTC. Protein product: CASSPPDRTNEQFF. The V call is TRBV28, the J call TRBJ2-1; a possible D gene is TRBD1 (6 bases). The CDR3 has 14 residues. The germline V and J ends were trimmed by 5 bases and 6 bases, with 14 bases remaining between them. CDR1 is MDHEN and CDR2 is SYDVKM in the germline V gene.

The V and J genes are TRBV30 and TRBJ2-1; D may be TRBD2 (5 bases). The germline CDR1 and CDR2 sequences are GTSNPN and SVGIG (reference sequence). This CDR3 region has 13 residues. V was pared by 5 bases and J by 0 bases, with 8 bases between. The DNA of the CDR3 is TGTGCCTGGGACGGGGACTCCTACAATGAGCAGTTCTTC. It specifies CAWDGDSYNEQFF.

The chain joins TRBV19 to TRBJ1-2; the match to TRBD1 covers 8 bases. This CDR3 spans 14 amino acids. Germline trimming cut 7 bases from V and 8 bases from J; bases unmatched to any gene: 12. From germline, CDR1 is LNHDA and CDR2 SQIVND (reference sequence). CDR3 sequence (DNA): TGTGCCAGTACCTCCCGGGACAGGTTAAGGGGCTACACCTTC. As protein: CASTSRDRLRGYTF.

The genes are TRBV14 and TRBJ1-1; D not certain. Germline values: CDR1 SGHDN, CDR2 FVKESK. The CDR3 is 14 residues long. V was pared by 1 base and J by 9 bases, with 15 bases between. CDR3 region: CASSQAQAGGKAFF. In DNA form, the CDR3 reads TGTGCCAGCAGCCAAGCTCAGGCGGGAGGAAAAGCTTTCTTT.

The V and J genes are TRBV19 and TRBJ2-3; 8 bases align to TRBD2. This CDR3 is 14 amino acids long. Looked up from germline, CDR1 is LNHDA and CDR2 is SQIVND (reference sequence). Trimming removed 9 bases from V and 4 bases from J; junction bases left unmatched: 9. This chain's CDR3 is CASAGGGTADTQYF. As DNA, the CDR3 is TGTGCCAGCGCGGGGGGCGGGACCGCAGATACGCAGTATTTT.

The chain carries TRBV9 and TRBJ2-3; D is unresolved. This CDR3 has 16 amino acids. In germline, CDR1 is SGDLS, CDR2 YYNGEE. The ends were cut back, 4 bases at V and 2 bases at J, with 17 bases in the middle. The CDR3 reads CASSSKRHPSTDTQYF. The CDR3 DNA follows: TGTGCCAGCAGCTCCAAAAGACACCCCTCCACAGATACGCAGTATTTT. The full variable domain, with the rest looked up from reference TRBV9 and TRBJ2-3, is DSGVTQTPKHLITATGQRVTLRCSPRSGDLSVYWYQQSLDQGLQFLIQYYNGEERAKGNILERFSAQQFPDLHSELNLSSLELGDSALYFCASSSKRHPSTDTQYFGPGTRLTVL.

This clone was observed a single time. The chain recombines TRBV19 with TRBJ1-4, with D perhaps matching TRBD1 (5 bases). The CDR3 sequence is 17 residues long. Between the trimmed V and J ends, which lost 6 bases and 7 bases, there was a span of 24 bases. Looked up from germline, CDR1 is LNHDA and CDR2 is SQIVND (reference sequence). The CDR3 DNA reads as TGTGCCAGTAGGATCGGGGGGGGGTCAGGGAAGGTTGAAAAACTGTTTTTT. It translates to CASRIGGGSGKVEKLFF.

The chain has TRBV2 and TRBJ2-7; 7 positions match TRBD1. The germline V gene has CDR1 SNHLY and CDR2 FYNNEI. V dropped 6 bases and J dropped 4; count of bases not matched to a gene: 9. This CDR3 is built from 14 residues. CDR3: CASSLDRGPYEQYF. The CDR3, as DNA: TGTGCCAGCAGCCTTGATAGGGGGCCTTACGAGCAGTACTTC.

In its sample, this clone was seen once. The chain carries TRBV4-1 and TRBJ2-3; 9 bases are shared with TRBD1. Germline V gene data show CDR1 as MGHRA and CDR2 as YSYEKL. This CDR3 is 14 amino acids long. V dropped 5 bases and J dropped 4; count of bases not matched to a gene: 4. The DNA for the CDR3 is TGCGCCAGCAGCGCCAGACAGGGGGCAGATACGCAGTATTTT. Protein sequence: CASSARQGADTQYF.

The genes are TRBV2 and TRBJ1-2, with D unclear. This CDR3 comprises 14 residues. The V gene lost 7 bases and the J gene lost 3 bases, with 15 bases spanning the gap. CDR1 SNHLY and CDR2 FYNNEI come from the germline V gene. The chain's CDR3 is CASKIEMGDYGYTF. Here the CDR3 DNA reads TGTGCCAGCAAGATTGAAATGGGCGACTATGGCTACACCTTC.

This chain connects TRBV5-1 to TRBJ2-5, with D maybe TRBD1 (5 bases). CDR3 length: 14 amino acids. Germline V gives CDR1 SGHRS, CDR2 YFSETQ. Trimming took off 0 bases at V and 2 bases at J, with 8 bases between the two ends. In DNA, the CDR3 is TGCGCCAGCAGCTTGGGTCAGGGACAAGAGACCCAGTACTTC. This encodes CASSLGQGQETQYF. Full variable domain (outside the CDR3, taken from reference TRBV5-1 and TRBJ2-5): KAGVTQTPRYLIKTRGQQVTLSCSPISGHRSVSWYQQTPGQGLQFLFEYFSETQRNKGNFPGRFSGRQFSNSRSEMNVSTLELGDSALYLCASSLGQGQETQYFGPGTRLLVL.

The chain couples TRBV7-8 to TRBJ1-6; D is unresolved. The CDR3 length is 12 residues. V lost 3 bases and J 9 bases, leaving 6 bases between the germline ends. CDR1 is SGHVS and CDR2 is FQNEAQ in the germline V gene. The CDR3 reads CASSFTGSPLHF. The CDR3 nucleotides are TGTGCCAGCAGCTTTACGGGTTCACCCCTCCACTTT.

This clone was seen a handful of times. This sequence joins TRBV7-9 and TRBJ1-6; 9 nucleotides match TRBD1. Per the germline V gene, CDR1 is SEHNR and CDR2 is FQNEAQ (reference sequence). Trimming took 10 bases from V and 7 from J; bases not matched to a gene: 14. The CDR3 length is 16 residues. The CDR3 coding sequence is TGTGCCACCATCAGGGGGACGACAGGGGGGAATTCACCCCTCCACTTT. Translated, it gives CATIRGTTGGNSPLHF. The whole variable domain, filled in from reference TRBV7-9 and TRBJ1-6, reads DTGVSQNPRHKITKRGQNVTFRCDPISEHNRLYWYRQTLGQGPEFLTYFQNEAQLEKSRLLSDRFSAERPKGSFSTLEIQRTEQGDSAMYLCATIRGTTGGNSPLHFGNGTRLTVT.

This clone was seen only once. This sequence joins TRBV28 and TRBJ2-3; TRBD1 aligns across 7 bases. The CDR3 runs to 16 residues. Germline CDR1 reads MDHEN; CDR2 reads SYDVKM. Losses at the gene ends were 2 bases for V and 0 bases for J; bases not matched to a gene: 5. In DNA, the CDR3 is TGTGCCAGCAGTTTAGTGGGACAGACTAGCACAGATACGCAGTATTTT. Protein: CASSLVGQTSTDTQYF.

The rearrangement links TRBV9 to TRBJ1-5, with D perhaps TRBD1 (6 bases). The ends were cut back, 4 bases at V and 0 bases at J, with 11 bases in the middle. Germline-derived CDR1 and CDR2 are SGDLS and YYNGEE. This CDR3 is built from 15 residues. CDR3 coding DNA: TGTGCCAGCAGCCCGACAGGACTTAGCAATCAGCCCCAGCATTTT. The encoded protein is CASSPTGLSNQPQHF.

The chain recombines TRBV9 with TRBJ1-2; 9 bases map to TRBD1. With 3 bases clipped from V and 6 bases from J, the junction kept 12 bases outside the gene matches. The CDR3 is made up of 16 amino acids. The V gene's germline CDR1 is SGDLS and CDR2 YYNGEE. DNA of the CDR3: TGTGCCAGCAGCGCGGCCGACCAGGGACAGGGCGATGGCTACACCTTC. Amino acids: CASSAADQGQGDGYTF.

The V call is TRBV9, the J call TRBJ1-2; D is uncertain. CDR1 and CDR2 from the germline V gene are SGDLS and YYNGEE. The V gene lost 7 bases and the J gene lost 7 bases, with 8 bases spanning the gap. The CDR3 spans 10 residues. CDR3 sequence: CASGEAGYTF. CDR3 DNA sequence: TGTGCCAGCGGCGAAGCTGGCTACACCTTC.

V usage is TRBV10-3 and J usage is TRBJ1-1; no firm D call. Germline assignment: CDR1 ENHRY and CDR2 SYGVKD. The CDR3 is made up of 12 amino acids. V lost 2 bases to trimming and J lost 8 bases, with 9 bases between them. The CDR3 DNA is TGTGCCATCAGTGAGGGGTACCTCGAAGCTTTCTTT. Amino acid sequence: CAISEGYLEAFF.

The rearrangement links TRBV28 to TRBJ2-7, with D perhaps TRBD1 or TRBD2 (5 bases each). Between the trimmed V and J ends, which lost 5 bases and 8 bases, there was a span of 13 bases. The CDR3 runs to 12 residues. CDR1 is MDHEN, CDR2 SYDVKM, per germline. In DNA form, the CDR3 reads TGTGCCAGCAGTCGGGACCCCCAAAAGCAGTACTTC. Amino acids: CASSRDPQKQYF.

With respect to this clone: A junction boundary mismatches the germline segment, possibly from a read error. The rearrangement joins TRBV10-3 to TRBJ2-7; weak D call: TRBD2 (6 bases). Per the germline V gene, CDR1 is ENHRY and CDR2 is SYGVKD. The CDR3 extends over 14 amino acids. As DNA, the CDR3 is TGTGCCATCAGTGAGTCGAACGGTTGGAGGGTGATACACTTC. The encoded protein is CAISESNGWRVIHF.

The V and J genes are TRBV11-2 and TRBJ2-7; 9 bases align to TRBD2. This CDR3 has 16 amino acids. Germline-derived CDR1 and CDR2 are SGHAT and FQNNGV. V was clipped by 8 bases and J by 3 bases; unmatched bases: 14. This CDR3 is CASSSRGGGDDYEQYF. In DNA form, the CDR3 reads TGTGCCAGCTCCTCTCGAGGCGGGGGGGACGACTACGAGCAGTACTTC. The full variable domain, rest sourced from reference TRBV11-2 and TRBJ2-7, is EAGVAQSPRYKIIEKRQSVAFWCNPISGHATLYWYQQILGQGPKLLIQFQNNGVVDDSQLPKDRFSAERLKGVDSTLKIQPAKLEDSAVYLCASSSRGGGDDYEQYFGPGTRLTVT.